The rows below give T cell receptor beta chains drawn from one sample of a study of vaccination and CD4 T cells after COVID-19. A single record per CDR3 protein comes from TCRdb applying MiXCR to the PCR reads. Here the sample spans 25,000 or so distinct CDR3 sequences, about 54% being singletons. Here the sequenced sample was CD4+ T cells from blood, taken before SARS-CoV-2 vaccination. The receptor set was obtained from a human donor who had recovered from COVID-19. Both conserved end residues are trimmed from each CDR3. D genes are given only for firm matches.

>TRBJ2-5|NA|TRBV6-1
ASSRTREETQY
>TRBJ2-7|TRBD1|TRBV7-3
ASSPGQGHYEQY
>TRBJ2-3|TRBD2|TRBV19
ASGTSGSTDTQY
>TRBJ2-5|TRBD2|TRBV2
ASKRTSGAETQY
>TRBJ1-2|TRBD1|TRBV5-6
ASSHRGSYGYT
>TRBJ2-1|TRBD2|TRBV7-6
ASSLTLAGYNEQF
>TRBJ2-5|NA|TRBV10-2
ASSEVETQY
>TRBJ2-3|TRBD1|TRBV7-9
ASSLVSDRDSPFTDTQY
>TRBJ1-5|NA|TRBV6-2/TRBV6-3
ASSYSQDSNQPQH
>TRBJ2-3|NA|TRBV27
ASSFIGGDTDTQY
>TRBJ2-1|NA|TRBV15
ATSRSREYNEQF
>TRBJ1-5|NA|TRBV20-1
SAREPGLGSNQPQH
>TRBJ1-2|NA|TRBV6-1
ASSLGQGFAGYT
>TRBJ1-1|TRBD1|TRBV6-1
ASSATGGRTEAF
>TRBJ1-5|TRBD1|TRBV4-1
ASSQAGQGAHQPQH
>TRBJ2-5|NA|TRBV15
ATSSHRGGETQY
>TRBJ2-1|TRBD1|TRBV20-1
SAIDRTGRGGLNEQF
>TRBJ2-2|TRBD2|TRBV11-2
ASRRPGLANTGELF
>TRBJ1-5|NA|TRBV6-2/TRBV6-3
ASRTSGQPQH
>TRBJ2-1|TRBD2|TRBV7-9
ASSLETGLAGVHLQF
>TRBJ1-5|NA|TRBV6-2/TRBV6-3
ASSINRASNTREFLNQPQH
>TRBJ1-2|TRBD1|TRBV28
ASSSRDRGSYGYT
>TRBJ1-2|TRBD1|TRBV7-2
ASSLFQGAGYGYT
>TRBJ1-5|NA|TRBV6-1
ASSENPSPTRAWPQH
>TRBJ1-6|NA|TRBV20-1
SARDFGGVWDSPLH
>TRBJ1-4|TRBD1|TRBV28
ASRIAGQGYEKLF
>TRBJ1-2|TRBD1|TRBV20-1
SARGTGGFYGYT
>TRBJ2-1|NA|TRBV20-1
SARGGNYNEQF
>TRBJ1-1|TRBD1|TRBV20-1
SANTWDRENTEAF
>TRBJ1-5|TRBD1|TRBV7-8
ASSLSGQVNQPQH
>TRBJ2-7|TRBD1|TRBV7-2
ASSFDRASHEQY
>TRBJ1-1|NA|TRBV7-9
ATRRQYTEAF
>TRBJ1-5|NA|TRBV6-2/TRBV6-3
ASSSPGLNQPQH
>TRBJ2-7|TRBD2|TRBV6-5
ASSYLPPGLAGISYEQY
>TRBJ2-1|TRBD1|TRBV6-2/TRBV6-3
ASGSRDRGYNEQF
>TRBJ2-4|TRBD1|TRBV27
ASSATTGGLNIQY
>TRBJ1-2|TRBD1|TRBV5-1
ASSLVGGDYGYT
>TRBJ2-2|TRBD2|TRBV6-2/TRBV6-3
ASSTVAGVSGELF
>TRBJ2-5|TRBD2|TRBV20-1
SATRTSGSSLGETQY
>TRBJ2-3|TRBD2|TRBV20-1
SASSSGSPDTQY
>TRBJ1-1|TRBD1|TRBV27
ASSISQGEQNTEAF
>TRBJ2-7|TRBD1|TRBV25-1
ASSAGNRGDYEQY
>TRBJ2-3|NA|TRBV7-3
ASSLMGGEAPDTQY
>TRBJ2-2|NA|TRBV7-9
ASRPGPVGSRNTGELF
>TRBJ1-1|TRBD1|TRBV5-4
ASSRDRVGEAF
>TRBJ2-3|NA|TRBV5-1
ASSSGADTQY
>TRBJ1-5|NA|TRBV27
ASSQNRGPGQPQH
>TRBJ1-2|NA|TRBV20-1
SASQDVGYGYT
>TRBJ1-1|NA|TRBV14
ASSQIDRNTEAF